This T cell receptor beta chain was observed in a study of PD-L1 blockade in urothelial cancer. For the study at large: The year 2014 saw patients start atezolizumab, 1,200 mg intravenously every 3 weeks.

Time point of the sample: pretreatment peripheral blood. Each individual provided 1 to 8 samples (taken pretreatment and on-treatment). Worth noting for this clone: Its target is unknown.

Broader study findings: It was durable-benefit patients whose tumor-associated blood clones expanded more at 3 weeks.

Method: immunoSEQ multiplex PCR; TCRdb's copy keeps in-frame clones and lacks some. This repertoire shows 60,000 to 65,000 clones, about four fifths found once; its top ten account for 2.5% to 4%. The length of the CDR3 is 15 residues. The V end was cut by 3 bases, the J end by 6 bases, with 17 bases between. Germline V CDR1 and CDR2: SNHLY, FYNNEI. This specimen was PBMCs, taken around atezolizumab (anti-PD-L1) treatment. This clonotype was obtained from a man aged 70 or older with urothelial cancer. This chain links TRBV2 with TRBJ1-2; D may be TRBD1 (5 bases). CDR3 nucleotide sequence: TGTGCCAGCAGTGAGAGCAGATCAGGGTTGCATGGCTACACCTTC. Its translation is CASSESRSGLHGYTF.